This record looks at one TCR beta chain sequence and its context. With 7 bases clipped from V and 2 bases from J, the junction kept 6 bases outside the gene matches. CDR1 and CDR2 from the germline V gene are SNHLY and FYNNEI. The CDR3 is 15 residues long. The data are from a study of control samples from healthy donors and cancer patients. The method was immunoSEQ multiplex PCR; TCRdb's version includes in-frame clones alone and lacks a portion of them. The top ten clones hold 3% to 4.5% of a sample with about 94,000 clones, less than 95% of them seen once. This rearrangement joins TRBV2 to TRBJ2-3, with 10 bases that match TRBD2. This clonotype originated in a woman aged 18-30 years in good health. Sequencing used blood. CDR3 sequence: CASTIAGGITDTQYF. The CDR3 coding sequence is TGTGCCAGCACTATAGCGGGGGGCATCACAGATACGCAGTATTTT.